The source of this T cell receptor beta chain is a study of neurological immune-mediated disorders (dated by TCRdb to the late 2010s). Context from the whole study: Among the roughly 34 multiple sclerosis patients, relapsing-remitting MS was present in roughly 30 and secondary progressive MS was present in 3. The approximately 98 TCR-beta libraries included longitudinal samples, technical triplicates and paired sorted CD4+ and CD8+ T-cell subsets alongside PBMC samples. Of the 70 or so subjects in the cohort, some 15 were HAM/TSP patients, some 35 were multiple sclerosis patients, and some 20 were healthy controls. The study compared peripheral blood TCR-beta repertoires of HTLV-I-associated myelopathy (HAM/TSP) patients, multiple sclerosis patients and healthy controls using UMI-based sequencing. The research as a whole found: Phylogenetic analysis grouped repertoires from 18 of 34 MS patients into a cluster of related CDR3 sequences, suggesting a possible repertoire-level signature. The MS cluster was not associated with any clinical or MRI features, and the authors stated that larger cohorts are needed. TCR clonal expansion was greatest in HAM/TSP patients and smallest in MS patients, who ranked below even healthy controls. Expanded clones from different subjects shared no identical CDR3 amino acid sequences, which suggests that TCR-beta repertoires were private in all groups.

cDNA was synthesized by template-switch 5'RACE using a primer with a 10-nucleotide random unique molecular identifier that tagged each TCR transcript. Every sequencing run yielded over 160 million TCR-beta sequences covering 15-18 subjects. The RNeasy kit was used for extraction of total RNA. TCR-beta VDJ regions were amplified with primers for the TCR constant region and the 5'RACE anchor, using the KAPA Real-time Library Amplification kit. A first PCR added sample indexes and Illumina adaptors, and a second PCR then raised library yield. After purification with Ampure beads, the TCR product of roughly 650 bp was size-selected on a 2% E-gel SizeSelection system. Before pooling, library quality was assessed on a Bioanalyzer, concentration was determined with Qubit, and library quantification was performed with the Kapa Library Quantification kit. Libraries were sequenced paired-end 2 x 150 bp on an Illumina HiSeq 2500. To increase sequence diversity, roughly 24-30% phiX was spiked into each library pool. The study's processing was this. Quality-filtered reads were processed with the UMI-based MiGEC pipeline, and over 75% of raw TCR sequences were removed by the MiGEC pipeline during error correction. VDJ genes were aligned to IMGT germline references, and clonotypes were defined by unique CDR3 amino acid sequence plus V-J genes. VDJtools evaluated clonal expansion, Shannon diversity and CDR3 relatedness (CalcPairwiseDistances, ClusterSamples); CLCbio workbench built phylogenetic trees. Expanded clones were defined as having at least 8 unique UMIs, based on coefficient-of-variation modelling across technical triplicates. Using fastp trimming at Q25 and MiXCR clonotype assembly, TCRdb reanalyzed the public sequencing data and kept in-frame beta chains. Under each unique CDR3 protein, matching rows form one entry showing the most common genes and DNA. These V and J calls are TCRdb output, not the study's own analysis. The sample table holds about 87,000 distinct CDR3 sequences, of which approximately 4% were seen once. The ten biggest clones cover less than 3.5% of the sample.

This clonotype was seen ten or more times. There is no known antigen for this receptor. No qualities accompany the bases; no much larger clone lies one base away. Ends trimmed: V by 1 base, J by 4 bases; bases unmatched to a gene: 2. Spanning cysteine to phenylalanine, the CDR3 consists of 14 amino acids. The sequence is cut down to CDR3 DNA, 42 bases in frame from base 1. CDR1 SEHNR and CDR2 FQNEAQ are derived from the germline V gene (reference sequence). For unsorted PBMC libraries, 2 million PBMCs were used after storage in RNAlater at -80 degrees C until RNA extraction. Multiple sclerosis patients were enrolled in a US clinical protocol under which disease progression was evaluated by magnetic resonance imaging. Peripheral blood underwent Ficoll-Hypaque density gradient centrifugation to isolate PBMCs, which were then cryopreserved in liquid nitrogen.

The TCR originated in a woman aged 50 to 60 with multiple sclerosis. Here the chain combines TRBV7-9 and TRBJ2-5; TRBD1 aligns with 8 central bases. Sequencing input: PBMCs. The DNA is as follows: TGTGCCAGCAGCTTAGGAGACAGGGGAGAGACCCAGTACTTC. Its translation reads: CASSLGDRGETQYF.